This TCR beta chain was profiled in a study of T-cell memory formation after mild COVID-19. At the level of the study: Largely donor-specific TCR clusters were found. The study's findings and limits: The main location of contracting CD4+ clones was CM and EM, and that of contracting CD8+ clones was EMRA. CD4/CD8 balance characterized clones contracting day 15 to 85, and CD4+ skew characterized later expanders.

This clonotype appeared many times. The antigen is not known. MiXCR, applied by TCRdb to the 5' RACE reads, yields one record per CDR3 protein. The sample yields about 250,000 distinct CDR3 sequences, approximately 19% seen once. The germline CDR1 and CDR2 sequences are LGHNA and YSLEER. V gave up 4 bases and J gave up 7 bases; unmatched junction bases: 6. The CDR3 runs 14 residues. Input material: PBMCs or a T cell subset sorted from them (not recorded which). This TCR was recovered from a young man who had mild COVID-19 (a few samples of this study predate the infection). Cell type and time point are not known. This sequence joins TRBV4-3 and TRBJ2-1; 8 bases are a match to TRBD2. CDR3 nucleotide sequence: TGCGCCAGCAGCCCGACGGGGGGGTGGAATGAGCAGTTCTTC. Protein product: CASSPTGGWNEQFF.